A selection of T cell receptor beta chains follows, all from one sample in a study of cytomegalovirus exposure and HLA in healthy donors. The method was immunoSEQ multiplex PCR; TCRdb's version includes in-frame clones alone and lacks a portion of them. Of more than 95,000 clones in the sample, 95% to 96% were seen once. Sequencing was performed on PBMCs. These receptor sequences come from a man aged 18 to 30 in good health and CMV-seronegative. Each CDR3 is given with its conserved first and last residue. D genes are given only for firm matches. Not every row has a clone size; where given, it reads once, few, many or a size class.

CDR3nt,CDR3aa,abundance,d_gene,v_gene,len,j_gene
TGTGCCAGCAGCCCCCAAACGGCAGATACGCAGTATTTT,CASSPQTADTQYF,-,-,TRBV7-9,13,TRBJ2-3
TGTGCCAGCAGTTTACCGATCTCGCGACAGGGGAGGGATCAGCCCCAGCATTTT,CASSLPISRQGRDQPQHF,-,TRBD1,TRBV28,18,TRBJ1-5
TGTGCCAGCAGTTTAGTACAGGGCAGACGCTATAACTATGGCTACACCTTC,CASSLVQGRRYNYGYTF,-,-,TRBV28,17,TRBJ1-2
TGTGCCACCAGCAGAGGGACAGCTAATGGGCCCCAGCATTTT,CATSRGTANGPQHF,once,-,TRBV15,14,TRBJ1-5
TGTGCCAGCAGCTTTGGAGTCAGCTCCTACGAGCAGTACTTC,CASSFGVSSYEQYF,-,-,TRBV11-1,14,TRBJ2-7
TGTGCCAGCAGTGCACCAGGGTCGGACACTGAAGCTTTCTTT,CASSAPGSDTEAFF,-,-,TRBV6-5,14,TRBJ1-1
TGTGCCAGCAGTCCCGGTGCCGGAGAGACCCAGTACTTC,CASSPGAGETQYF,-,-,TRBV27,13,TRBJ2-5
TGTGCCAGCAGGACAGGGCTCTACGAGCAGTACTTC,CASRTGLYEQYF,once,TRBD1,TRBV25-1,12,TRBJ2-7
TGCGCCAGCAGCTTGGGACAGGCTAATCAGCCCCAGCATTTT,CASSLGQANQPQHF,once,-,TRBV5-1,14,TRBJ1-5
TGTGCCAGCAGCTTGTCTTTGACAGGATTCCAGCCCCAGCATTTT,CASSLSLTGFQPQHF,-,-,TRBV5-6,15,TRBJ1-5
TGCGCCAGCAGCCCCCAGGGGGGCTCCTACAATGAGCAGTTCTTC,CASSPQGGSYNEQFF,-,-,TRBV4-3,15,TRBJ2-1
TGTGCCAGCAGTGCCGGCGGGGGGCGAGAGACCCAGTACTTC,CASSAGGGRETQYF,-,TRBD2,TRBV6-5,14,TRBJ2-5
TGTGCCAGTAAAGCAGGGCTTGGGCTTGGCTACGAGCAGTACTTC,CASKAGLGLGYEQYF,-,-,TRBV19,15,TRBJ2-7
TGTGCCAGCTCACCCGGACAGGGGATGAACACTGAAGCTTTCTTT,CASSPGQGMNTEAFF,-,TRBD1,TRBV18,15,TRBJ1-1
TGTGCCAGCAGCTTGGATTACGGGAGCTCCTACGAGCAGTACTTC,CASSLDYGSSYEQYF,-,-,TRBV5-4,15,TRBJ2-7
TGTGCCTGGAGACAGATGAACACTGAAGCTTTCTTT,CAWRQMNTEAFF,-,-,TRBV30,12,TRBJ1-1
TGTGCCAGCAGTCCCGGGACTAGCAACCACAATGAGCAGTTCTTC,CASSPGTSNHNEQFF,-,TRBD2,TRBV6-4,15,TRBJ2-1
TGCGCCAGCAGCGGCGGGAGGGGTGGAGACAATGAGCAGTTCTTC,CASSGGRGGDNEQFF,-,TRBD2,TRBV5-1,15,TRBJ2-1
TGTGCCAGCATAGGGACAGGGAATGAAAAACTGTTTTTT,CASIGTGNEKLFF,-,TRBD1,TRBV2,13,TRBJ1-4
TGTGCCAGTAGTATTGCGGGCGGGAGCATCTACGAGCAGTACTTC,CASSIAGGSIYEQYF,-,TRBD2,TRBV19,15,TRBJ2-7
TGTGCCAGCAGCTTAGTGCTAGCAGAAAGCTCCTACAATGAGCAGTTCTTC,CASSLVLAESSYNEQFF,-,-,TRBV7-2,17,TRBJ2-1
TGTGCCTGGAGTGGGGGGAGCGGGACCTACAATGAGCAGTTCTTC,CAWSGGSGTYNEQFF,-,TRBD2,TRBV30,15,TRBJ2-1
TGTGCCAGCAGCCTGGAGGGGGCAGATACGCAGTATTTT,CASSLEGADTQYF,-,-,TRBV5-5,13,TRBJ2-3
TGTGCCAGCAGCTCCGCGGGAGGGCCAGATACGCAGTATTTT,CASSSAGGPDTQYF,-,TRBD2,TRBV7-2,14,TRBJ2-3
TGTGCCAGCAGCTTGACCGGGACTAGCGACCAGTACTTC,CASSLTGTSDQYF,-,TRBD2,TRBV7-9,13,TRBJ2-7
TGCAGCGCCTGGGACAGGGTGGATGAAAAACTGTTTTTT,CSAWDRVDEKLFF,-,TRBD1,TRBV29-1,13,TRBJ1-4
TGTGCCAGCAGCGGCTCTCTAGCGGGAAATGAGCAGTTCTTC,CASSGSLAGNEQFF,-,TRBD2,TRBV5-4,14,TRBJ2-1
TGTGCCAGTATTTTGGGGCAGGGGAACACTGAAGCTTTCTTT,CASILGQGNTEAFF,-,-,TRBV19,14,TRBJ1-1
TGTGCCAGCAGCTTCCCCCCGGGACAGGGGGCCGGGGAGCTGTTTTTT,CASSFPPGQGAGELFF,-,TRBD1,TRBV11-2,16,TRBJ2-2
TGTGCCAGCAGTTTGAGGGGGCAGGGCGGCCAGCCCCAGCATTTT,CASSLRGQGGQPQHF,-,TRBD1,TRBV27,15,TRBJ1-5
TGTGCCAGCAGTGAAAGTGTTAGGGTTGGCGGGGAGACCCAGTACTTC,CASSESVRVGGETQYF,-,-,TRBV6-1,16,TRBJ2-5
TGTGCCAGCCGTAGGACAGGGAGAGATACGCAGTATTTT,CASRRTGRDTQYF,-,TRBD1,TRBV27,13,TRBJ2-3
TGTGCCAGCAGGTACAGGGGAGGAAATGGCTACACCTTC,CASRYRGGNGYTF,-,TRBD1,TRBV2,13,TRBJ1-2
TGTGCCAGCAGCCACCCTCGGGGGAACACCGGGGAGCTGTTTTTT,CASSHPRGNTGELFF,-,-,TRBV11-2,15,TRBJ2-2
TGTGCCAGCAGCGTAGGGGGAGACTTGAACACTGAAGCTTTCTTT,CASSVGGDLNTEAFF,-,-,TRBV9,15,TRBJ1-1
TGTGCCAGCAGCTCCCAGCGGACCTACAATGAGCAGTTCTTC,CASSSQRTYNEQFF,-,-,TRBV13,14,TRBJ2-1